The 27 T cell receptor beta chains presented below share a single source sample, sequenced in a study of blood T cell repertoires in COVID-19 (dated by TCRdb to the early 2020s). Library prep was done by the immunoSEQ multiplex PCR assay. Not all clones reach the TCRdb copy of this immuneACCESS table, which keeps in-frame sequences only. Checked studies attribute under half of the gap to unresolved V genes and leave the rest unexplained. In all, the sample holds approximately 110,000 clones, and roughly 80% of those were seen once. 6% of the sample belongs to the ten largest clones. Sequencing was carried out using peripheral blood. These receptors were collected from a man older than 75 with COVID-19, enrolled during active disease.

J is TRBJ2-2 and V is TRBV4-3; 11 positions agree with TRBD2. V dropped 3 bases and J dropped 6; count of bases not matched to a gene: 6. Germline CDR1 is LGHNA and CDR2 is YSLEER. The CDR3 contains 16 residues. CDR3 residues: CASSHTSGRGAGELFF. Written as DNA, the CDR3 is TGCGCCAGCAGCCACACTAGCGGGAGAGGGGCCGGGGAGCTGTTTTTT.

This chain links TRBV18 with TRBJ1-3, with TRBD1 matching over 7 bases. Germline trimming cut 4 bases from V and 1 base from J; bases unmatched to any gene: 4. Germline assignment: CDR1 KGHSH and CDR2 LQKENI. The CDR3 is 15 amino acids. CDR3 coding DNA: TGTGCCAGCTCACGGGGACAGTTATCTGGAAACACCATATATTTT. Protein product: CASSRGQLSGNTIYF.

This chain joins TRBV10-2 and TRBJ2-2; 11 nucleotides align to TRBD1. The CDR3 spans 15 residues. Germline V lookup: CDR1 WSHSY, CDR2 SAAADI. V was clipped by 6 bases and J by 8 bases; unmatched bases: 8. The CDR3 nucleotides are TGCGCCAGCAGACTGGGACAGGGGGTAGGTGGGGAGCTGTTTTTT. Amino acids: CASRLGQGVGGELFF.

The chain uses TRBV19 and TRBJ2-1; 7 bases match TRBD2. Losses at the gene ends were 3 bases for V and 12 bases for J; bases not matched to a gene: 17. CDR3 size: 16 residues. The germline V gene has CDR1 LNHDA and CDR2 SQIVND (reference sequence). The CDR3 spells CASSIFSGRPGDSQFF. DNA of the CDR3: TGTGCCAGTAGTATTTTCTCCGGGAGGCCCGGGGATTCGCAGTTCTTC.

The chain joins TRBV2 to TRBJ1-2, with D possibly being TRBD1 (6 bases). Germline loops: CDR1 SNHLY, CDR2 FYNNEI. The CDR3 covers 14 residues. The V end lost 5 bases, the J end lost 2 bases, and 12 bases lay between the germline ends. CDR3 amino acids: CASSFKGGNYGYTF. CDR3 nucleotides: TGTGCCAGCAGTTTCAAGGGGGGGAACTATGGCTACACCTTC.

DNA for the CDR3: TGTGCCAGCAGTTTAGCTAGCCAAGAGACCCAGTACTTC. Its translation is CASSLASQETQYF. The V and J genes are TRBV12-3 or TRBV12-4 and TRBJ2-5; D is unclear. V was clipped by 0 bases and J by 1 base, with 3 bases between them. The CDR3 sequence is 13 residues long.

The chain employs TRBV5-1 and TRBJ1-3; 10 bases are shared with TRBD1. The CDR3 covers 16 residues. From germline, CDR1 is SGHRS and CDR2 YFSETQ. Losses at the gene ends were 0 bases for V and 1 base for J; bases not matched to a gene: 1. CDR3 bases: TGCGCCAGCAGCTTGGGGACAGGGGGTTCTGGAAACACCATATATTTT. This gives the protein CASSLGTGGSGNTIYF.

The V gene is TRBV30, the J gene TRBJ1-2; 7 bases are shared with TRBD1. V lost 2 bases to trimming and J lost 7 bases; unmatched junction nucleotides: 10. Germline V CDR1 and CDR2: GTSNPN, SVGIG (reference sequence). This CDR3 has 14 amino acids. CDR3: CAWSWGRGAVGYTF. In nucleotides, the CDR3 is TGTGCCTGGAGTTGGGGCAGGGGGGCGGTTGGCTACACCTTC.

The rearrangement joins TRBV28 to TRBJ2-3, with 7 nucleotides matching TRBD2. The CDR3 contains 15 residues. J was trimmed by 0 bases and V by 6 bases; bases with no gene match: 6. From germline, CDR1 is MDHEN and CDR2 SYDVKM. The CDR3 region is CASSRAGTSTDTQYF. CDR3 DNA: TGTGCCAGCAGCCGAGCGGGGACTAGCACAGATACGCAGTATTTT. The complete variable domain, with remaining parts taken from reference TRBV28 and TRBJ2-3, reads DVKVTQSSRYLVKRTGEKVFLECVQDMDHENMFWYRQDPGLGLRLIYFSYDVKMKEKGDIPEGYSVSREKKERFSLILESASTNQTSMYLCASSRAGTSTDTQYFGPGTRLTVL.

The CDR3 nucleotides are TGCAGCGTTCGGCCGGGGATGAACACTGAAGCTTTCTTT. Amino acid sequence: CSVRPGMNTEAFF. The chain is built from TRBV29-1 and TRBJ1-1, with D hard to call. CDR1 and CDR2 from the germline V gene are SQVTM and ANQGSEA. The CDR3 sequence is 13 residues long. Between the trimmed V and J ends, which lost 5 bases and 0 bases, there was a span of 10 bases.

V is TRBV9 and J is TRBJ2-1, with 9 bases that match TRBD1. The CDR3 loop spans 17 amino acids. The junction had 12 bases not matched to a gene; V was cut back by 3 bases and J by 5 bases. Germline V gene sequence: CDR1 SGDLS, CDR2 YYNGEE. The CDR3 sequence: CASSGNPGQGLNNEQFF. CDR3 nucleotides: TGTGCCAGCAGCGGAAATCCGGGACAGGGCCTTAACAATGAGCAGTTCTTC.

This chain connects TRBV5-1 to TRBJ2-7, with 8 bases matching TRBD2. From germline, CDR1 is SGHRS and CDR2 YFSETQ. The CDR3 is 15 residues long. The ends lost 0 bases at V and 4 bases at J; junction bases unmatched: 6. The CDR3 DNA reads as TGCGCCAGCAGCTTGGGTACGGGAGGGCCATACGAGCAGTACTTC. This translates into CASSLGTGGPYEQYF.

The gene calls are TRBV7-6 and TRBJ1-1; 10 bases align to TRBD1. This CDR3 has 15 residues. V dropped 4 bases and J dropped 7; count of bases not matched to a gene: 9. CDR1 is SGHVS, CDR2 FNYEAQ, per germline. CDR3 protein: CASSSGQGDNSEAFF. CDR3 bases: TGTGCCAGCAGCTCCGGACAGGGGGATAATAGTGAAGCTTTCTTT.

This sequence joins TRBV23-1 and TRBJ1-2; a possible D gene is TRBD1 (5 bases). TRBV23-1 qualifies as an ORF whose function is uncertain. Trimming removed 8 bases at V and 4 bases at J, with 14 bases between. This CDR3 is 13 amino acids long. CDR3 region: CASGKQEFYGYTF. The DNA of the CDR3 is TGCGCCAGCGGGAAACAGGAATTCTATGGCTACACCTTC.

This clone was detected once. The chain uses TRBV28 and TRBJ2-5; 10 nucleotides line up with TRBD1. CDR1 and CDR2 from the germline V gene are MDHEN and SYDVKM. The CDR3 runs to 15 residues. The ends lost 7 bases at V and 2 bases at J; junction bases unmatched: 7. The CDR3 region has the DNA TGTGCCAGCACCCACCCGGACAGGGGGCAAGAGACCCAGTACTTC. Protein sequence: CASTHPDRGQETQYF.

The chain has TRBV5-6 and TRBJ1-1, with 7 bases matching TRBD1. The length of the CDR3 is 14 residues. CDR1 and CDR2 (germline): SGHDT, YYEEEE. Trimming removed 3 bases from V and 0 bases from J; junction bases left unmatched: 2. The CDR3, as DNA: TGTGCCAGCAGCTGGGGACAGATGAACACTGAAGCTTTCTTT. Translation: CASSWGQMNTEAFF.

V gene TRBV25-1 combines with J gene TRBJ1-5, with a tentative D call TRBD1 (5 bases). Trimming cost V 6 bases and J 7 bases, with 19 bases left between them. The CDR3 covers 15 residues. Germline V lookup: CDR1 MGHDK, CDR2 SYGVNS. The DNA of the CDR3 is TGTGCCAGCAGAATGAACTGGGGCTCTGGGCAGCCCCAGCATTTT. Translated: CASRMNWGSGQPQHF. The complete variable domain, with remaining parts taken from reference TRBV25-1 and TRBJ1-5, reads EADIYQTPRYLVIGTGKKITLECSQTMGHDKMYWYQQDPGMELHLIHYSYGVNSTEKGDLSSESTVSRIRTEHFPLTLESARPSHTSQYLCASRMNWGSGQPQHFGDGTRLSIL.

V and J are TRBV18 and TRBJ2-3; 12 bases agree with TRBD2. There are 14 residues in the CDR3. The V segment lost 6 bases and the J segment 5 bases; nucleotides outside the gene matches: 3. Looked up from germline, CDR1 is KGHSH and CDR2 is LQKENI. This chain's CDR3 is CASSPGLAGDTQYF. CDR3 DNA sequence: TGTGCCAGCTCCCCGGGACTAGCGGGAGATACGCAGTATTTT. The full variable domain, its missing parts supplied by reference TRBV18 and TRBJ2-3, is NAGVMQNPRHLVRRRGQEARLRCSPMKGHSHVYWYRQLPEEGLKFMVYLQKENIIDESGMPKERFSAEFPKEGPSILRIQQVVRGDSAAYFCASSPGLAGDTQYFGPGTRLTVL.

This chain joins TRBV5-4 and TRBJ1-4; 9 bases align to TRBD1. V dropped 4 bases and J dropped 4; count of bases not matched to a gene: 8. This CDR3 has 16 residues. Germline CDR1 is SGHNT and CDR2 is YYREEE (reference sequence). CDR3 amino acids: CASSLRTGEVNEKLFF. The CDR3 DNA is TGTGCCAGCAGCCTTAGGACAGGGGAAGTTAATGAAAAACTGTTTTTT.

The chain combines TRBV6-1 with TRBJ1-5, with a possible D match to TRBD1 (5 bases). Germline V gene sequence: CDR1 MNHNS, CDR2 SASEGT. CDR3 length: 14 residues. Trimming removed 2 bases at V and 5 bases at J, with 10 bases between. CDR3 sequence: CASSELAGYQPQHF. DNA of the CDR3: TGTGCCAGCAGTGAATTGGCAGGGTATCAGCCCCAGCATTTT.

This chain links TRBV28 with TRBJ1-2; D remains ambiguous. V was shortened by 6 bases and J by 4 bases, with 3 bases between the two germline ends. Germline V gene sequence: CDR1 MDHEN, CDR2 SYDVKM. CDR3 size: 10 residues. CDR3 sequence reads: CASRRYGYTF. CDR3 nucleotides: TGTGCCAGCAGGCGCTATGGCTACACCTTC.

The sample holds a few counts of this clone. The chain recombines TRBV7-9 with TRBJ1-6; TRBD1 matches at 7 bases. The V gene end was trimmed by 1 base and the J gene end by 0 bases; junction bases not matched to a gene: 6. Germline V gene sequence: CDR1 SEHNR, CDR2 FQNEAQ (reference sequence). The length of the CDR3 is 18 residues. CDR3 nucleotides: TGTGCCAGCAGCTTAGGTCCGGGACAGAGCTCCTATAATTCACCCCTCCACTTT. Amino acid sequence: CASSLGPGQSSYNSPLHF.

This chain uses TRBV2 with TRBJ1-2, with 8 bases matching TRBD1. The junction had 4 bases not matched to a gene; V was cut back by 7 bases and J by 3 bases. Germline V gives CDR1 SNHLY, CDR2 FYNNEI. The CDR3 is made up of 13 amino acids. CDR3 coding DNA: TGTGCCAGCACAGGGGGCAGGCACTATGGCTACACCTTC. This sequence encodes CASTGGRHYGYTF. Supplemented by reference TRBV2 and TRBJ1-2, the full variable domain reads EPEVTQTPSHQVTQMGQEVILRCVPISNHLYFYWYRQILGQKVEFLVSFYNNEISEKSEIFDDQFSVERPDGSNFTLKIRSTKLEDSAMYFCASTGGRHYGYTFGSGTRLTVV.

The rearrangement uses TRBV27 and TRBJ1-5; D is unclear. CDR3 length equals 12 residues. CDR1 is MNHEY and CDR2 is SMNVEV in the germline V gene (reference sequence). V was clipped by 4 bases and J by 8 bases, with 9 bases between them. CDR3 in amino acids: CASSSLGEPQHF. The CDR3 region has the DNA TGTGCCAGCAGTTCCCTCGGGGAGCCCCAGCATTTT.

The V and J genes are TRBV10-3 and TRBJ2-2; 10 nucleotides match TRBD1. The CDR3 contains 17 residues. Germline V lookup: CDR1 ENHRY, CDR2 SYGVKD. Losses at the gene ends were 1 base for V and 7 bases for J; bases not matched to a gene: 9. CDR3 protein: CAISEFETGGLSGELFF. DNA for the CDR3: TGTGCCATCAGTGAGTTCGAGACAGGGGGCCTTAGCGGGGAGCTGTTTTTT.

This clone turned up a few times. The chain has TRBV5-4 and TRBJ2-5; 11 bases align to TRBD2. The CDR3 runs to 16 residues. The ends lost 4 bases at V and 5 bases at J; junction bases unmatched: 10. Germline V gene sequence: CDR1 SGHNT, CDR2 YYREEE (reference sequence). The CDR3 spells CASSPTTSGSGETQYF. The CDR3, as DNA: TGTGCCAGCAGCCCAACAACTAGCGGGAGTGGTGAGACCCAGTACTTC.

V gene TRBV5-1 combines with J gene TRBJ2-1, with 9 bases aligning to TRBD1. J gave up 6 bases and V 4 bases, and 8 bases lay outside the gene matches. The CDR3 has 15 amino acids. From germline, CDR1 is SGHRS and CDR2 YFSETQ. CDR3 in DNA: TGCGCCAGCAGCCGACAGGGGGGTTTAGTCAATGAGCAGTTCTTC. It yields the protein CASSRQGGLVNEQFF.